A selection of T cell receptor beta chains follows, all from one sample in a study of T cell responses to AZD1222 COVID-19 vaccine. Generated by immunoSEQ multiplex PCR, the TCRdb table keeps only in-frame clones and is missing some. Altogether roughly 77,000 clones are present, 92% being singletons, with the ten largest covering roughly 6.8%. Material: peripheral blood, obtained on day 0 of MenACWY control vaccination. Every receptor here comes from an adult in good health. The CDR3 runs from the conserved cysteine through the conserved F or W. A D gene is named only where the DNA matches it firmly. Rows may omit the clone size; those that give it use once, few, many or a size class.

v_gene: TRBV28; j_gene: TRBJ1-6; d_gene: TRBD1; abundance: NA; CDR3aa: CASSLSVQGRSPLHF; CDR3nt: TGTGCCAGCAGTTTATCGGTACAGGGGCGTTCACCCCTCCACTTT
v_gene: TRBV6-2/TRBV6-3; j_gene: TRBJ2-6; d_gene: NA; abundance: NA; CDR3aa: CASSYVEPSGANVLTF; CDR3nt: TGTGCCAGCAGTTACGTCGAACCCTCTGGGGCCAACGTCCTGACTTTC
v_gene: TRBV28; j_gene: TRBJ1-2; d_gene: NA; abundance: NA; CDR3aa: CASSTGTDYGYTF; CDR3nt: TGTGCCAGCAGTACAGGGACCGACTATGGCTACACCTTC
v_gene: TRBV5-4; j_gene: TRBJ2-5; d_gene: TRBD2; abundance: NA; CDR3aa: CASSLETSGQETQYF; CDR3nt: TGTGCCAGCAGCTTAGAGACTAGCGGACAAGAGACCCAGTACTTC
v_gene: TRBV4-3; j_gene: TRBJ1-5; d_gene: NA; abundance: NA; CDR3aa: CASSQEVGNQPQHF; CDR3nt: TGCGCCAGCAGCCAAGAGGTAGGGAATCAGCCCCAGCATTTT
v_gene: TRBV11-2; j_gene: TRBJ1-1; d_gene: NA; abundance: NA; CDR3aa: CASSLAGTLDTEAFF; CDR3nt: TGTGCCAGCAGTTTAGCCGGGACCTTGGACACTGAAGCTTTCTTT
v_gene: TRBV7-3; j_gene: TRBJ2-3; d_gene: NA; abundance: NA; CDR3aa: CASSLTYTDTQYF; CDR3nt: TGTGCCAGCAGCTTAACCTACACAGATACGCAGTATTTT
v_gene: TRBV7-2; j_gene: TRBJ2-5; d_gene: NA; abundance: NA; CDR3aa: CASSAAGQTQETQYF; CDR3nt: TGTGCCAGCAGCGCAGCGGGACAGACCCAAGAGACCCAGTACTTC
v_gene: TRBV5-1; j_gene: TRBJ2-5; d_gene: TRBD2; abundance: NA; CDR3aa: CASSWLLAGSQETQYF; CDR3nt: TGCGCCAGCAGCTGGTTACTAGCGGGGTCACAAGAGACCCAGTACTTC
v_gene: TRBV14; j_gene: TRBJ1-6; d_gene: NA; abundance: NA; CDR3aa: CASSQSLGGVGSPLHF; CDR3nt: TGTGCCAGCAGCCAATCCCTCGGGGGTGTAGGATCACCCCTCCACTTT
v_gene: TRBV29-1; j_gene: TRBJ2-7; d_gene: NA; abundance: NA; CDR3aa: CSVAGTGYEQYF; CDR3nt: TGCAGCGTGGCCGGGACTGGGTACGAGCAGTACTTC
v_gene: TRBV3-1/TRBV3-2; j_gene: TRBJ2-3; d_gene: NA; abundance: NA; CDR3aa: CASSQSTDTQYF; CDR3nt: TGTGCCAGCAGCCAGAGCACAGATACGCAGTATTTT
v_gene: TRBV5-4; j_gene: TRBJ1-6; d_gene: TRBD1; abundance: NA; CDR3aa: CASSIGQGAYYNSPLHF; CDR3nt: TGTGCCAGCAGCATCGGACAGGGGGCGTACTATAATTCACCCCTCCACTTT
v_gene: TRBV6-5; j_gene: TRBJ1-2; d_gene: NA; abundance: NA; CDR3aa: CASSPLLGGANGYTF; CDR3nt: TGTGCCAGCAGTCCGTTACTCGGGGGAGCGAATGGCTACACCTTC
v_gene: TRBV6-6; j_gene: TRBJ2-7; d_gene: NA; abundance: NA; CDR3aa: CASSSAVGSSYEQYF; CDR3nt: TGTGCCAGCAGTTCCGCGGTAGGCAGCTCCTACGAGCAGTACTTC
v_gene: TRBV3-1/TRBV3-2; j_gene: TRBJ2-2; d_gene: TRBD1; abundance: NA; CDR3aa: CASSQPRPGTGTSNTGELFF; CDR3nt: TGTGCCAGCAGCCAACCCCGGCCGGGGACAGGGACATCGAACACCGGGGAGCTGTTTTTT
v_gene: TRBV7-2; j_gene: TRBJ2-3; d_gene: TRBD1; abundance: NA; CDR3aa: CASRPTGDGHTDTQYF; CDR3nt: TGTGCCAGCAGACCTACAGGGGATGGACACACAGATACGCAGTATTTT
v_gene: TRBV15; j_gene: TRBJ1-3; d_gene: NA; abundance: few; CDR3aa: CATSRDYQPGPGNTIYF; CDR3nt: TGTGCCACCAGCAGAGATTACCAGCCCGGCCCCGGAAACACCATATATTTT
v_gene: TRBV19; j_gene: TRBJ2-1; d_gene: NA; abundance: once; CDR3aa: CASSIGRARLSSYNEQFF; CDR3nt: TGTGCCAGTAGTATTGGCAGGGCCAGATTGAGCTCCTACAATGAGCAGTTCTTC
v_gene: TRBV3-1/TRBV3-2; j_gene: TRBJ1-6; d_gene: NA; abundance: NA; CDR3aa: CASSLQSNSPLHF; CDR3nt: TGTGCCAGCAGCCTCCAGAGTAATTCACCCCTCCACTTT
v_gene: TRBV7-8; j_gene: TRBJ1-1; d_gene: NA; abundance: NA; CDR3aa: CASSLDLQGNTEAFF; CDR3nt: TGTGCCAGCAGCTTAGATTTACAGGGCAACACTGAAGCTTTCTTT
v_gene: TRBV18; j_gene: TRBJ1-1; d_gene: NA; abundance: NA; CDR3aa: CASSPSSPGTEAFF; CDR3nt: TGTGCCAGCTCACCTTCATCCCCCGGGACTGAAGCTTTCTTT
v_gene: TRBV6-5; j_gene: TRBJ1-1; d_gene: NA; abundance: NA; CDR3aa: CASSIHSNTEAFF; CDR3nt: TGTGCCAGCAGCATACACTCAAACACTGAAGCTTTCTTT
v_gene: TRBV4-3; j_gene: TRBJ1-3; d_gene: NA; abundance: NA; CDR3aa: CASSQGASGNTIYF; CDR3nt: TGCGCCAGCAGCCAAGGTGCCTCTGGAAACACCATATATTTT
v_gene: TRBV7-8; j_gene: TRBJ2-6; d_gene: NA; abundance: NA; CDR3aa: CASSLKGRPSGANVLTF; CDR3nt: TGTGCCAGCAGCTTAAAGGGGAGGCCCTCTGGGGCCAACGTCCTGACTTTC
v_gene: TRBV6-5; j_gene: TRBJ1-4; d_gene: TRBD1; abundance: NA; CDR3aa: CASSYLPGQLNEKLFF; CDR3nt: TGTGCCAGCAGTTATCTTCCGGGACAGCTAAATGAAAAACTGTTTTTT
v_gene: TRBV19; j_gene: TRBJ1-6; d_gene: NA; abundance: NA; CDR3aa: CASSPFNYNSPLHF; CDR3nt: TGTGCCAGTAGTCCTTTCAACTATAATTCACCCCTCCACTTT
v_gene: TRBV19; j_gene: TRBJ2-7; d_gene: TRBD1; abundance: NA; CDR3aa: CASSIRDRPSYEQYF; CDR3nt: TGTGCCAGTAGTATCCGGGACAGGCCCTCCTACGAGCAGTACTTC
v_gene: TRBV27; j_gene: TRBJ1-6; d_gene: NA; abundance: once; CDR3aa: CASSPGVGGSYNSPLHF; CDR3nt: TGTGCCAGCAGTCCCGGTGTCGGAGGCTCCTATAATTCACCCCTCCACTTT
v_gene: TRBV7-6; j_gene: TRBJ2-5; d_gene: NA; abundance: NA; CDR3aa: CASSLARRVETQYF; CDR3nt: TGTGCCAGCAGCTTAGCGCGAAGGGTGGAGACCCAGTACTTC
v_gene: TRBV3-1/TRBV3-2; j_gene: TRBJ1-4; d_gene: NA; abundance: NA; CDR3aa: CASSQGNQANEKLFF; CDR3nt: TGTGCCAGCAGCCAAGGGAATCAGGCGAATGAAAAACTGTTTTTT
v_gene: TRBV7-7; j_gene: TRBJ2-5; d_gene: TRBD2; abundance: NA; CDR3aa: CASSSGLAGGQETQYF; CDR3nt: TGTGCTAGCAGCTCCGGACTAGCGGGAGGTCAAGAGACCCAGTACTTC
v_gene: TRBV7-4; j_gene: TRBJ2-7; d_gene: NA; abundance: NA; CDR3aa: CASSLVGDPYEQYF; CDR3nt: TGTGCCAGCAGCTTAGTCGGAGATCCCTACGAGCAGTACTTC
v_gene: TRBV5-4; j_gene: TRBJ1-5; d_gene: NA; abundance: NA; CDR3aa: CASILRRGAGNQPQHF; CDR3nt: TGTGCCAGCATCCTTCGGCGGGGGGCGGGTAATCAGCCCCAGCATTTT
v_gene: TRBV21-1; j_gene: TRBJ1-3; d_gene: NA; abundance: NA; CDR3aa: CASSNSGTGKGNTIYF; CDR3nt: TGTGCCAGCAGCAATTCCGGGACAGGGAAAGGAAACACCATATATTTT
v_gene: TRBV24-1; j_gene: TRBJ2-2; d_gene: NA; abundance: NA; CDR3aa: CATSQRPAGELFF; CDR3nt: TGTGCCACCAGCCAGCGACCAGCCGGGGAGCTGTTTTTT
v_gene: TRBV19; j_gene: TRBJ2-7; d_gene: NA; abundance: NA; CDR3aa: CASSISHPYEQYF; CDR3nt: TGTGCCAGTAGTATTAGTCACCCCTACGAGCAGTACTTC
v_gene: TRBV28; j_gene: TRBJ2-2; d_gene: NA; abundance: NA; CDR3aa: CASSPGTGELFF; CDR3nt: TGTGCCAGCAGCCCAGGGACCGGGGAGCTGTTTTTT
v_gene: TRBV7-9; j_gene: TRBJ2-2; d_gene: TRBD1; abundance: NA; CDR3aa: CASSTTGAGNTGELFF; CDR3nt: TGTGCCAGCAGCACGACAGGGGCGGGCAACACCGGGGAGCTGTTTTTT
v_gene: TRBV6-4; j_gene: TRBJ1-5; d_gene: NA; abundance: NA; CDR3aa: CASNVGRFHQPQHF; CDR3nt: TGTGCCAGCAATGTAGGGCGGTTTCATCAGCCCCAGCATTTT